This record covers a single T cell receptor beta chain. Antigen specificity is unknown. V dropped 2 bases and J dropped 0 bases, with 17 bases sitting between them. The CDR3 consists of 18 residues. The germline V gene has CDR1 LNHNV and CDR2 YYDKDF (reference sequence). This sample stems from a study of cytomegalovirus exposure and HLA in healthy donors. Study-level results: In a later analysis, productive TCRs from donors in an Asian-associated ancestry cluster reportedly carried fewer N-insertions than the cohort mean.

PCR used 60 Vbeta primers and 13 Jbeta primers. Sequencing was performed with immunoSEQ multiplex PCR; in TCRdb, only in-frame clones are kept and a portion is missing. Here the sample spans approximately 240,000 clones, about 80% being singletons. The TCR was taken from a woman in her thirties or forties in good health and CMV-seronegative. The V gene is TRBV15, the J gene TRBJ2-1, with D perhaps matching TRBD2 (5 bases). The sequencing sample was made of PBMCs. CDR3 DNA: TGTGCCACCAGCAGACACAAATTGACGGGGAGCTCCTACAATGAGCAGTTCTTC. Translating it yields CATSRHKLTGSSYNEQFF.